The 14 T cell receptor beta chains listed next were all sequenced from one sample in a study of blood T cell repertoires in COVID-19 (TCRdb year 2020). Library preparation used the immunoSEQ multiplex PCR assay. TCRdb mirrors the immuneACCESS table, restricted to in-frame sequences. Some clones are absent from its copies; in checked studies, under half trace to an unresolved V gene, and the reason for the others is unknown. Recorded for this sample are 130,000 to 150,000 clones; approximately 84% of them occurred a single time. The ten largest clones take up roughly 8.6% of the sample. What was sequenced was peripheral blood. The receptors were sampled from a woman older than 75 in a cohort sampled during active or convalescent COVID-19.

The chain uses TRBV27 and TRBJ2-7; D ambiguous. In germline, CDR1 is MNHEY, CDR2 SMNVEV (reference sequence). CDR3 length equals 12 residues. V was shortened by 7 bases and J by 7 bases, with 14 bases between the two germline ends. For the CDR3, the DNA is TGTGCCAGCAATCGGCACAGTAGGGAGCAGTACGTC. Translation: CASNRHSREQYV.

This clone was counted a few times. The chain recombines TRBV7-2 with TRBJ2-2; no definite D call. The CDR3 spans 13 residues. Germline V lookup: CDR1 SGHTA, CDR2 FQGNSA. V was cut by 2 bases and J by 4 bases, with 5 bases left in between. The CDR3: CASSLLPTGELFF. The CDR3 nucleotides are TGTGCCAGCAGCTTACTCCCCACCGGGGAGCTGTTTTTT.

This chain uses TRBV5-1 with TRBJ1-2, with 9 positions matching TRBD1. V trimming: 2 bases; J trimming: 3 bases; junction bases outside the gene matches: 8. CDR3 size: 16 residues. Germline values: CDR1 SGHRS, CDR2 YFSETQ. The CDR3 sequence is CASSFGIQGADYGYTF. The CDR3 nucleotides read TGCGCCAGCAGCTTCGGAATACAGGGGGCGGACTATGGCTACACCTTC.

The rearrangement uses TRBV3-1 (or the pseudogene TRBV3-2) and TRBJ2-5; D ambiguous. The length of the CDR3 is 11 residues. Germline assignment: CDR1 LGHDT and CDR2 YNNKEL (reference sequence). V lost 3 bases, J lost 5 bases, and 4 bases lay in between. CDR3 in DNA: TGTGCCAGCAGCCAGCGGGAGACCCAGTACTTC. It translates to CASSQRETQYF.

V and J are TRBV19 and TRBJ2-5, with D possibly TRBD1 on 6 matching bases. The CDR3 extends over 14 amino acids. Trimming took off 3 bases at V and 2 bases at J, with 10 bases between the two ends. The germline gives CDR1 LNHDA, CDR2 SQIVND (reference sequence). Here the CDR3 reads CASSMGHRQETQYF. CDR3 coding DNA: TGTGCCAGTAGTATGGGACACCGGCAAGAGACCCAGTACTTC.

This chain uses TRBV20-1 with TRBJ1-4; no clear D gene. The CDR3 contains 13 residues. The V and J ends lost 3 bases and 2 bases respectively, with 7 bases between them. Germline V gene lookup returns CDR1 DFQATT and CDR2 SNEGSKA (reference sequence). The CDR3 is CSASGGTNEKLFF. The CDR3, as DNA: TGCAGTGCTAGTGGCGGGACTAATGAAAAACTGTTTTTT.

The chain is built from TRBV15 and TRBJ1-4; tentative D call: TRBD1 (5 bases). Germline loops: CDR1 LNHNV, CDR2 YYDKDF (reference sequence). The CDR3 extends over 16 amino acids. V was trimmed by 3 bases and J by 7 bases, leaving 18 bases between them. The CDR3 DNA reads as TGTGCCACCAGCAGTGGGGTGACGGGGGGGATTGAAAAACTGTTTTTT. Translation: CATSSGVTGGIEKLFF.

This clone is a singleton in its sample. This sequence joins TRBV5-1 and TRBJ1-2, with a tentative D call TRBD1 (5 bases). The germline gives CDR1 SGHRS, CDR2 YFSETQ. CDR3 size: 15 residues. V lost 5 bases, J lost 4 bases, and 18 bases lay in between. The CDR3 loop is CASRDSLGARYGYTF. CDR3 DNA: TGCGCCAGCAGGGATAGTTTAGGGGCCCGCTATGGCTACACCTTC.

The rearrangement uses TRBV5-4 and TRBJ2-1; maybe TRBD1 (6 bases). CDR3 size: 15 residues. In germline, CDR1 is SGHNT, CDR2 YYREEE (reference sequence). V lost 4 bases and J 6 bases, leaving 17 bases between the germline ends. The CDR3 sequence: CASSLGQGGVNEQFF. The CDR3 region has the DNA TGTGCCAGCAGCCTAGGACAAGGGGGAGTCAATGAGCAGTTCTTC. Drawing the rest from reference TRBV5-4 and TRBJ2-1, the complete variable domain is ETGVTQSPTHLIKTRGQQVTLRCSSQSGHNTVSWYQQALGQGPQFIFQYYREEENGRGNFPPRFSGLQFPNYSSELNVNALELDDSALYLCASSLGQGGVNEQFFGPGTRLTVL.

J is TRBJ2-6 and V is TRBV5-1; 7 nucleotides match TRBD1. Trimming at V came to 4 bases and at J to 4 bases, leaving 5 bases not matched to a gene. Germline lookup yields CDR1 SGHRS and CDR2 YFSETQ. This CDR3 spans 15 amino acids. The CDR3 loop is CASSVTGTGANVLTF. As DNA, the CDR3 is TGCGCCAGCAGCGTGACAGGGACCGGGGCCAACGTCCTGACTTTC.

The chain has TRBV3-1 (or the pseudogene TRBV3-2) and TRBJ2-2; possible D gene TRBD2, 5 bases. Trimming pared 1 base from V and 6 bases from J, leaving 6 bases between. Per germline, CDR1 LGHDT and CDR2 YNNKEL (reference sequence). The CDR3 is made up of 13 amino acids. In nucleotides, the CDR3 is TGTGCCAGCAGCCAAGTGAGGGCCGGGGAGCTGTTTTTT. Its translation is CASSQVRAGELFF.

This rearrangement joins TRBV5-4 to TRBJ2-5; D might be TRBD2 (5 bases). Germline-derived CDR1 and CDR2 are SGHNT and YYREEE (reference sequence). This CDR3 region has 14 residues. Trimming pared 4 bases from V and 1 base from J, leaving 11 bases between. The CDR3 sequence is CASSRISAQETQYF. Written as DNA, the CDR3 is TGTGCCAGCAGCCGGATTAGCGCCCAAGAGACCCAGTACTTC.

The chain employs TRBV14 and TRBJ2-5; D remains unclear. V was shortened by 0 bases and J by 5 bases, with 10 bases between the two germline ends. The CDR3 runs 14 residues. Per the germline V gene, CDR1 is SGHDN and CDR2 is FVKESK. CDR3 DNA: TGTGCCAGCAGCCAAGATCAGGCCCGTGAGACCCAGTACTTC. Residues: CASSQDQARETQYF.

This chain joins TRBV6-6 and TRBJ2-4; D might be TRBD1 (6 bases). Germline assignment: CDR1 MNHNY and CDR2 SVGAGI (reference sequence). This CDR3 contains 18 residues. The germline V and J ends were trimmed by 5 bases and 0 bases, with 20 bases remaining between them. The CDR3 DNA reads as TGTGCCAGCAGTCCACGTCGGGGACACGGACTAGCCAAAAACATTCAGTACTTC. It yields the protein CASSPRRGHGLAKNIQYF.